The subject of this entry is one T cell receptor beta chain. The CDR3 extends over 15 amino acids. The germline CDR1 and CDR2 sequences are SNHLY and FYNNEI. The V end lost 8 bases, the J end lost 4 bases, and 18 bases lay between the germline ends. The data originate from a study of blood T cell repertoires in COVID-19. Overall study: The United States, Italy and Spain were the sources of the acute and convalescent COVID-19 samples. T cells, B-cell-depleted T cells, or PBMCs supplied cDNA or gDNA.

Original analysis: Reference gene primer amplification gave nucleated cell count estimates. The assay was immunoSEQ multiplex PCR, and TCRdb's table has in-frame clones only and misses some. V and J calls and clone size are as listed in that table; D and trimming were resolved from the DNA. The sample records roughly 79,000 clones, 80% to 90% being singletons. The gene calls are TRBV2 and TRBJ1-5; D is unresolved. Sequenced input: peripheral blood. This TCR was sampled from a woman aged 45-65 years with acute or convalescent COVID-19. CDR3 region: CASGEFSGINQPQHF. In DNA form, the CDR3 reads TGTGCCAGCGGGGAGTTTAGTGGAATAAATCAGCCCCAGCATTTT. Full variable domain (rest looked up from reference TRBV2 and TRBJ1-5): EPEVTQTPSHQVTQMGQEVILRCVPISNHLYFYWYRQILGQKVEFLVSFYNNEISEKSEIFDDQFSVERPDGSNFTLKIRSTKLEDSAMYFCASGEFSGINQPQHFGDGTRLSIL.